This T cell receptor (beta chain) was recovered during a study of T cell repertoires in cytomegalovirus infection. Across the study: Matching HLA type and CMV infection were both indicated by public TCR beta signatures. General study points: Of the TCR beta families, the public ones yielded a cumulative frequency that identified carriers of CMV plus the relevant HLA.

V shed 4 bases and J shed 5 bases, with 14 bases lying between them. Germline V gene sequence: CDR1 SGHAT, CDR2 FQDESV (reference sequence). CDR3 length equals 14 residues. With regard to this clonotype: Its specificity is not known.

TCRdb itself ran the reads through MiXCR, one entry per CDR3 protein. The repertoire holds about 320,000 distinct CDR3 sequences, more than 9% seen once, with roughly 4.5% in the top ten. This sequence joins TRBV11-1 and TRBJ2-5; perhaps D is TRBD1 or TRBD2 (5 bases each). The TCR originated in a human donor in good health (CMV status not recorded). Some clones in this sample may be carry-over from other donors' samples. The sequencing input was PBMCs. CDR3 residues: CASSSRDLRETQYF. In DNA form, the CDR3 reads TGTGCCAGCAGCTCCCGGGACCTACGGGAGACCCAGTACTTC.